This T cell receptor beta chain was identified in a study of T cell changes during pregnancy in multiple sclerosis. CDR1 and CDR2 from the germline V gene are MDHEN and SYDVKM. V shed 5 bases and J 2 bases; nucleotides not matched to a gene: 6. The CDR3 runs to 15 residues. Some clones are missing from TCRdb's copy, which holds only in-frame ones; the method was immunoSEQ multiplex PCR. The data hold approximately 100,000 clones, with more than 85% observed a single time. The chain has TRBV28 and TRBJ1-2; 9 nucleotides match TRBD1. This receptor was obtained from a female donor with multiple sclerosis, enrolled in a pregnancy study. The input for sequencing was peripheral blood, taken in the second trimester of pregnancy. The chain's CDR3 is CASSAPGQGNYGYTF. The CDR3 nucleotides read TGTGCCAGCAGTGCCCCCGGACAGGGGAACTATGGCTACACCTTC.